This passage covers 13 T cell receptor beta chains from one sample sequenced in a study of human T cells and chemical hapten exposure (dated by TCRdb to about 2021). Receptor libraries were prepared by RACE. The sequencing machine was a NextSeq 500. Starting from the raw public reads, TCRdb applied fastp trimming at Q25, assembled clones with MiXCR and retained in-frame beta chains. Entries are consolidated by CDR3 protein sequence, retaining the most common genes and DNA. The sample table shows approximately 120,000 distinct CDR3 sequences, and more than 7% are seen once. The top ten clonotypes cover 2.5% to 3.5% of the sample. Per the publication, the time point label means: patch test 2, 6 weeks after DPC sensitization. What the treatment or condition label conveys for this sample: therapeutic diphenylcyclopropenone sensitization with weekly scalp DPC. The material was whole blood, obtained in connection with sensitization to the hapten diphenylcyclopropenone (DPC). These receptors all stem from a woman aged 40 to 49 with alopecia areata. Some clones in this sample may be carry-over from other donors' samples.

This clonotype was observed at least ten times. CDR3 DNA: TGTGCCAGCAGTTTATCGGCGGCTAACTATGGCTACACCTTC. The encoded protein is CASSLSAANYGYTF. The chain is built from TRBV27 and TRBJ1-2; D uncertain. CDR1 and CDR2 (germline): MNHEY, SMNVEV (reference sequence). V was clipped by 0 bases and J by 0 bases, with 5 bases between them. The CDR3 is 14 amino acids.

With respect to this clonotype: Sequence at one end of the junction differs from germline and may be a read error. The rearrangement joins TRBV14 to TRBJ2-1; 9 nucleotides line up with TRBD2. The CDR3 runs to 15 residues. The germline V gene encodes CDR1 SGHDN and CDR2 FVKESK. CDR3 loop: CASGQQRGAYNEQLF. The CDR3 bases are TGTGCCAGCGGCCAACAGCGGGGGGCCTACAATGAGCAGTTATTC. The full variable domain, completed using reference TRBV14 and TRBJ2-1, is EAGVTQFPSHSVIEKGQTVTLRCDPISGHDNLYWYRRVMGKEIKFLLHFVKESKQDESGMPNNRFLAERTGGTYSTLKVQPAELEDSGVYFCASGQQRGAYNEQLFGPGTRLTVL.

The chain joins TRBV6-5 to TRBJ2-5; D may be TRBD1 or TRBD2 (5 bases each). CDR3 length: 13 residues. V was shortened by 6 bases and J by 5 bases, with 13 bases between the two germline ends. The germline CDR1 and CDR2 sequences are MNHEY and SVGAGI. CDR3 loop: CASSRDGRETQYF. The CDR3 nucleotides are TGTGCCAGCAGCCGGGACGGGCGGGAGACCCAGTACTTC.

This clonotype was observed at least ten times. The genes are TRBV14 and TRBJ2-1; the D gene is possibly TRBD1 (6 bases). Germline CDR1 is SGHDN and CDR2 is FVKESK. The V and J ends lost 0 bases and 0 bases respectively, with 9 bases between them. CDR3 length: 16 residues. Here the CDR3 reads CASSQEGQSSYNEQFF. CDR3 nucleotides: TGTGCCAGCAGCCAAGAAGGACAGAGCTCCTACAATGAGCAGTTCTTC.

This clonotype has a handful of counts. The rearrangement links TRBV29-1 to TRBJ2-5, with D possibly TRBD1 on 5 matching bases. CDR3 length equals 11 residues. Germline CDR1 reads SQVTM; CDR2 reads ANQGSEA. V was shortened by 4 bases and J by 5 bases, with 8 bases between the two germline ends. The CDR3 here is CSVVGVETQYF. CDR3 coding DNA: TGCAGCGTTGTAGGGGTGGAGACCCAGTACTTC.

In regard to this clonotype: Since no conserved phenylalanine or tryptophan closes the CDR3, a read error is the likely cause. The chain combines TRBV27 with TRBJ1-1; no definite D call. V gave up 4 bases and J gave up 0 bases, with 9 bases separating them. This CDR3 comprises 14 residues. Germline assignment: CDR1 MNHEY and CDR2 SMNVEV (reference sequence). The CDR3 reads CASSYKALNTEAFL. The CDR3 DNA reads TGTGCCAGCAGTTATAAGGCCCTGAACACTGAAGCTTTCTTA.

This chain connects TRBV28 to TRBJ1-4; 10 nucleotides agree with TRBD1. Germline V gene lookup returns CDR1 MDHEN and CDR2 SYDVKM. The CDR3 length is 15 residues. V shed 4 bases and J 8 bases; nucleotides not matched to a gene: 7. The CDR3 coding sequence is TGTGCCAGCAGTTCCCCATCGACAGGGGGCGAAAAACTGTTTTTT. Translating gives CASSSPSTGGEKLFF. Full variable domain (outside the CDR3, taken from reference TRBV28 and TRBJ1-4): DVKVTQSSRYLVKRTGEKVFLECVQDMDHENMFWYRQDPGLGLRLIYFSYDVKMKEKGDIPEGYSVSREKKERFSLILESASTNQTSMYLCASSSPSTGGEKLFFGSGTQLSVL.

The chain uses TRBV28 and TRBJ1-4; D is ambiguous. Germline V CDR1 and CDR2: MDHEN, SYDVKM. With 6 bases removed from V and 8 bases from J, the gap between germline ends came to 19 bases. The CDR3 covers 15 residues. CDR3 sequence: CASSWRLGLGEKLFF. The CDR3 DNA reads TGTGCCAGCAGCTGGCGCCTAGGGCTCGGGGAAAAACTGTTTTTT.

At least ten counts were recorded for this clonotype. The chain couples TRBV12-3 or TRBV12-4 to TRBJ1-5, with a tentative D call TRBD1 (6 bases). Trimming took off 2 bases at V and 7 bases at J, with 15 bases between the two ends. This CDR3 spans 15 amino acids. CDR3: CASSLFSGAGQPQHF. CDR3 DNA sequence: TGTGCCAGCAGTTTATTTTCGGGGGCCGGGCAGCCCCAGCATTTT.

This clonotype was counted a few times. The gene calls are TRBV6-2 or TRBV6-3 and TRBJ2-3; the match to TRBD2 covers 10 bases. The V segment lost 2 bases and the J segment 1 base; nucleotides outside the gene matches: 3. The CDR3 runs to 16 residues. CDR1 is MNHEY, CDR2 SVGEGT, per germline. CDR3 region: CASSYRLAGRTDTQYF. The CDR3 nucleotides read TGTGCCAGCAGTTACCGACTAGCGGGTCGCACAGATACGCAGTATTTT.

The J gene is TRBJ2-4, the V gene TRBV18, with D perhaps matching TRBD1 (5 bases). Trimming left V 3 bases short and J 5 bases short, with 14 bases between. The CDR3 is 15 residues long. Germline V gene sequence: CDR1 KGHSH, CDR2 LQKENI. The CDR3 spells CASSPASGSENIQYF. The CDR3 nucleotides are TGTGCCAGCTCACCTGCTTCAGGGTCCGAAAACATTCAGTACTTC.

This clonotype was seen at least ten times. V and J are TRBV5-1 and TRBJ2-3; D could derive from TRBD1 or TRBD2 (5 bases each). The germline V gene has CDR1 SGHRS and CDR2 YFSETQ. This CDR3 comprises 15 residues. V was cut by 7 bases and J by 0 bases, with 15 bases left in between. CDR3 nucleotide sequence: TGCGCCAGCCTCTTCGGGGACCCAAGCACAGATACGCAGTATTTT. Translation: CASLFGDPSTDTQYF.

This clonotype occurred a few times. The chain employs TRBV9 and TRBJ1-2; D possibly corresponds to TRBD1 (5 bases). The CDR3 is 15 residues long. Trimming removed 0 bases at V and 4 bases at J, with 13 bases between. Germline V gene sequence: CDR1 SGDLS, CDR2 YYNGEE. CDR3 in amino acids: CASSVGQDTPYGYTF. CDR3 sequence (DNA): TGTGCCAGCAGCGTAGGGCAGGACACACCCTATGGCTACACCTTC.